This T cell receptor beta chain emerged from a study of T cells after yellow fever vaccination. Findings and limits, study-wide: Compared with primary, the secondary response was weaker and peaked at day 5, not 15.

In TCRdb, the 5' RACE reads were re-called with MiXCR into one record per CDR3 protein. The sample holds fewer than 350,000 distinct CDR3 sequences, 8.7% seen once. To note about this clonotype: Its antigen remains unidentified.

Germline V gives CDR1 SGHRS, CDR2 YFSETQ. Trimming cost V 0 bases and J 4 bases; bases outside gene matches: 9. The CDR3 covers 17 residues. This clonotype was sampled from a man between 18 and 35 years old who received the YFV17D yellow fever vaccine. The specimen was PBMCs, collected on the day of the first yellow fever vaccination. The V call is TRBV5-1, the J call TRBJ2-1, with 8 bases aligning to TRBD2. CDR3 bases: TGCGCCAGCAGCTTGGCCGGTATGCGGGGGGCATACAATGAGCAGTTCTTC. It specifies CASSLAGMRGAYNEQFF.